The 32 T cell receptor beta chains reported below all come from one sample, sequenced in a study of CD8+CD57+ T cells in acquired aplastic anemia (dated by TCRdb to 2016 to 2018). TCRdb shows the sequencer as Illumina HiSeq 2000. Profiling of TCR beta VDJ combinations and CDR3 sequences used genomic DNA as the template. TCRdb reprocessed the public reads (quality trimming at Q25 with fastp, clone calling with MiXCR) and kept in-frame beta chains. Rows with a matching CDR3 protein are joined into one entry that keeps the most common DNA and genes. In this sample the table shows about 420,000 distinct CDR3 sequences, 65% to 75% of which occur a single time. Under 4.5% of the sample goes to the ten largest clones. The specimen was sorted CD4+, CD8+, or CD8+CD57+ T cells (not recorded which) from PBMCs. These TCRs come from a human donor in good health, serving as a control.

Remarks on this clonotype: A much larger clone lies a single base off, so this may be a read error. CDR3 residues: CASSPSGVQGTQYF. The CDR3 nucleotides read TGCGCCAGCAGCCCGTCTGGGGTCCAAGGGACCCAGTACTTC. The chain links TRBV5-1 to TRBJ2-5, with no clear D. The germline CDR1 and CDR2 sequences are SGHRS and YFSETQ. The CDR3 spans 14 residues.

This clonotype was observed at least ten times. This rearrangement joins TRBV7-2 to TRBJ1-1, with TRBD1 matching over 8 bases. The CDR3 length is 14 residues. V shed 5 bases, J shed 8 bases, and the junction held 10 bases outside the gene matches. Germline V lookup: CDR1 SGHTA, CDR2 FQGNSA. The CDR3 is CASSPNGQGTEAFF. The CDR3 region has the DNA TGTGCCAGCAGCCCAAACGGACAGGGTACCGAAGCTTTCTTT.

With regard to this clonotype: The conserved phenylalanine or tryptophan is not found at the CDR3 terminus, so this likely reflects a read error. The rearrangement uses TRBV25-1 and TRBJ1-1; 8 bases agree with TRBD1. The length of the CDR3 is 15 residues. V trimming: 6 bases; J trimming: 4 bases; junction bases outside the gene matches: 10. Germline CDR1 MGHDK, CDR2 SYGVNS. The CDR3 nucleotides are TGTGCCAGCAGCTCAAACATTGGACAGGGCACTGAAGCTTTCCTT. Its protein product is CASSSNIGQGTEAFL.

Note on this clonotype: Compared with germline, one end of the junction differs, possibly owing to a read error. The chain employs TRBV7-3 and TRBJ2-1; TRBD2 might be the D (5 bases). The length of the CDR3 is 13 residues. CDR1 SGHTA and CDR2 FQGTGA come from the germline V gene. The CDR3 loop reads CASGKDPSNEQFF. For the CDR3, the DNA is TGCGCCAGCGGCAAGGACCCGTCGAATGAGCAGTTCTTC.

The chain has TRBV11-2 and TRBJ1-1; maybe TRBD1 (6 bases). The CDR3 has 17 residues. Trimming shortened V by 2 bases and J by 3 bases, and 19 bases separated the two germline ends. The germline V gene has CDR1 SGHAT and CDR2 FQNNGV. The CDR3 bases are TGTGCCAGCAGCTTATCTCTAGCGGGGGGGCGGGACACTGAAGCTTTCTTT. It codes for CASSLSLAGGRDTEAFF.

This chain joins TRBV6-4 and TRBJ1-3; D is undetermined. Per the germline V gene, CDR1 is MRHNA and CDR2 is SNTAGT. Trimming cost V 7 bases and J 0 bases, with 4 bases left between them. CDR3 length equals 12 residues. CDR3 protein: CASTLSGNTIYF. As DNA, the CDR3 is TGTGCCAGCACCCTCTCTGGAAACACCATATATTTT.

The chain joins TRBV6-4 to TRBJ2-3; 11 bases map to TRBD2. CDR1 is MRHNA, CDR2 SNTAGT, per germline. The CDR3 length is 14 residues. J was trimmed by 4 bases and V by 3 bases; bases with no gene match: 0. The CDR3 bases are TGTGCCAGCAGTGAACTAGCGGGGGCAGATACGCAGTATTTT. This codes for CASSELAGADTQYF.

The CDR3 DNA sequence: TGCAGTGCTAGAGATCACAATAACAACGCTGAAGCTTTCTTT. It translates to CSARDHNNNAEAFF. This sequence joins TRBV20-1 and TRBJ1-1, with D unclear. The germline V gene has CDR1 DFQATT and CDR2 SNEGSKA (reference sequence). The V end was cut by 0 bases, the J end by 6 bases, with 14 bases between. This CDR3 comprises 14 residues.

In its sample, this clonotype was seen a few times. The chain combines TRBV7-9 with TRBJ2-3; a weak D match, TRBD1 (6 bases). CDR3 size: 13 residues. V was clipped by 7 bases and J by 6 bases, with 14 bases between them. Per germline, CDR1 SEHNR and CDR2 FQNEAQ (reference sequence). CDR3 protein: CASNDRTPDTQYF. The CDR3 DNA reads as TGTGCCAGCAATGACAGGACCCCGGATACGCAGTATTTT.

This clonotype occurred many times. The chain joins TRBV10-1 to TRBJ2-1, with TRBD2 matching over 12 bases. V shed 0 bases, J shed 10 bases, and the junction held 1 base outside the gene matches. The CDR3 runs to 14 residues. CDR1 and CDR2 from the germline V gene are WNHNN and SYGVQD (reference sequence). CDR3 sequence: CASSESLAGGEQFF. The CDR3 DNA reads TGCGCCAGCAGTGAGTCTCTAGCGGGGGGGGAGCAGTTCTTC.

About this clonotype itself: The junction does not match germline at one end; this may be a read error. The rearrangement joins TRBV7-6 to TRBJ2-5; D is uncertain. CDR1 is SGHVS, CDR2 FNYEAQ, per germline. CDR3 length: 13 amino acids. CDR3 amino acids: CASSQGLQGTQYF. The CDR3 DNA is TGTGCTAGCAGCCAAGGGCTTCAAGGGACCCAGTACTTC.

The chain carries TRBV19 and TRBJ1-2; D gene ambiguous. The length of the CDR3 is 12 residues. CDR1 and CDR2 from the germline V gene are LNHDA and SQIVND (reference sequence). The ends were cut back, 3 bases at V and 10 bases at J, with 12 bases in the middle. CDR3 in amino acids: CASSMRSLDYTF. In DNA, the CDR3 is TGTGCCAGTAGTATGAGAAGTTTGGACTACACCTTC.

This sequence joins TRBV10-3 and TRBJ1-4; D possibly corresponds to TRBD1 (6 bases). Germline loops: CDR1 ENHRY, CDR2 SYGVKD. The CDR3 is made up of 13 amino acids. The V end was cut by 2 bases, the J end by 10 bases, with 11 bases between. For the CDR3, the DNA is TGTGCCATCAGTGAGGGGGGGGCGGGAAAACTGTTTTTT. Its protein product is CAISEGGAGKLFF.

For this clonotype: An end of the junction does not agree with germline; a read error may underlie this. This sequence joins TRBV7-7 and TRBJ1-1, with D maybe TRBD1 (5 bases). The length of the CDR3 is 14 residues. CDR1 SSHAT and CDR2 FNYEAQ come from the germline V gene (reference sequence). The CDR3 region is CASSQRLAGESSYF. As DNA, the CDR3 is TGTGCCAGCAGCCAGAGACTAGCGGGGGAGAGCTCCTACTTT.

The chain recombines TRBV7-2 with TRBJ2-5, with 10 bases fitting TRBD2. From germline, CDR1 is SGHTA and CDR2 FQGNSA. The V segment lost 4 bases and the J segment 2 bases; nucleotides outside the gene matches: 7. The CDR3 is made up of 16 amino acids. The CDR3 DNA sequence: TGTGCCAGCAGCTCCAGACTAGCGGGCCCACAAGAGACCCAGTACTTC. Amino acids: CASSSRLAGPQETQYF.

Regarding this clonotype: One end of the junction is discordant with germline, which a read error may explain. The chain uses TRBV6-6 and TRBJ2-7, with D perhaps matching TRBD1 (6 bases). Germline V gene data show CDR1 as MNHNY and CDR2 as SVGAGI (reference sequence). CDR3 length: 14 residues. CDR3 region: CASSYLQGSGELYF. DNA of the CDR3: TGTGCCAGCAGTTACTTACAGGGATCCGGGGAGCTGTACTTC.

This chain connects TRBV9 to TRBJ1-1; D may be TRBD1 (5 bases). The CDR3 is 14 amino acids. V lost 5 bases and J lost 6, with 17 bases in between. The germline V gene encodes CDR1 SGDLS and CDR2 YYNGEE. CDR3 sequence: CASSEGQADAEAFF. CDR3 nucleotide sequence: TGTGCCAGCAGTGAGGGGCAGGCTGATGCTGAAGCTTTCTTT.

A word on this clonotype: Lacking the conserved final phenylalanine or tryptophan, this CDR3 likely reflects a read error. The DNA is left out, because the CDR3 cannot be placed on it with certainty; the CDR3 is given as TCRdb lists it. The chain combines TRBV7-3 with TRBJ2-6. The CDR3 length is 10 residues, termini included. Germline loops: CDR1 SGHTA, CDR2 FQGTGA. The chain's CDR3 is CASSLRPTNT.

The table lists this clonotype with a count of one. The J gene is TRBJ1-2, the V gene TRBV9; maybe TRBD1 (5 bases). The CDR3 has 12 amino acids. Trimming left V 6 bases short and J 7 bases short, with 13 bases between. From germline, CDR1 is SGDLS and CDR2 YYNGEE. This CDR3 reads CASMGAQGGYTF. The CDR3 nucleotides read TGTGCCAGCATGGGAGCTCAGGGTGGCTACACCTTC.

The chain links TRBV12-3 or TRBV12-4 to TRBJ2-3, with TRBD2 matching 10 bases. The length of the CDR3 is 16 residues. V dropped 5 bases and J dropped 3; count of bases not matched to a gene: 8. This CDR3 reads CASSDLTSGATDTQYF. CDR3 DNA: TGTGCCAGCAGTGACCTCACTAGCGGGGCGACAGATACGCAGTATTTT.

Note on this clonotype: The junction shows a germline mismatch at one end, possibly a read error. V is TRBV7-7 and J is TRBJ2-5; 7 bases are shared with TRBD2. This CDR3 has 15 residues. Germline loops: CDR1 SSHAT, CDR2 FNYEAQ (reference sequence). The CDR3 DNA is TGTGCTAGCACCTTCGGAGCGGGGCACCAAGAGACCCAGTACTTC. Amino acids: CASTFGAGHQETQYF.

This clonotype was found a few times. V gene TRBV29-1 combines with J gene TRBJ1-6; 7 nucleotides line up with TRBD1. The CDR3 consists of 14 residues. Germline V gives CDR1 SQVTM, CDR2 ANQGSEA. The CDR3 nucleotides read TGCAGTGCTAGGAGGGACAGTTATAATTCACCCCTCCACTTT. Residues: CSARRDSYNSPLHF.

This clonotype occurred a few times. The chain couples TRBV10-3 to TRBJ1-4; D not resolved. The CDR3 contains 13 residues. Trimming took 2 bases from V and 8 from J, leaving 9 bases between them. Germline V gene data show CDR1 as ENHRY and CDR2 as SYGVKD. The DNA for the CDR3 is TGTGCCATCAGTGAGGGGGTACGAGAAAAACTGTTTTTT. It specifies CAISEGVREKLFF.

This chain connects TRBV24-1 to TRBJ1-1, with D hard to call. Germline assignment: CDR1 KGHDR and CDR2 SFDVKD. The CDR3 consists of 13 residues. V was pared by 5 bases and J by 4 bases, with 10 bases between. Here the CDR3 DNA reads TGTGCCACCAGTGCCCAGAGGAGCACTGAAGCTTTCTTT. Translating gives CATSAQRSTEAFF.

The gene calls are TRBV19 and TRBJ1-4; 8 positions match TRBD1. There are 17 residues in the CDR3. Per the germline V gene, CDR1 is LNHDA and CDR2 is SQIVND (reference sequence). The junction had 16 bases not matched to a gene; V was cut back by 6 bases and J by 7 bases. The CDR3 reads CASSIGRTGLLREKLFF. The CDR3 nucleotides are TGTGCCAGTAGCATTGGTAGGACAGGGCTTCTTCGTGAAAAACTGTTTTTT. Full variable domain (outside the CDR3, taken from reference TRBV19 and TRBJ1-4): DGGITQSPKYLFRKEGQNVTLSCEQNLNHDAMYWYRQDPGQGLRLIYYSQIVNDFQKGDIAEGYSVSREKKESFPLTVTSAQKNPTAFYLCASSIGRTGLLREKLFFGSGTQLSVL.

V and J are TRBV20-1 and TRBJ2-7; D is ambiguous. The V end lost 5 bases, the J end lost 3 bases, and 17 bases lay between the germline ends. This CDR3 spans 14 amino acids. CDR1 and CDR2 (germline): DFQATT, SNEGSKA (reference sequence). CDR3 DNA: TGCAGTGCTGGAGTAAGGAGCGCCGACTACGAGCAGTACTTC. Its translation is CSAGVRSADYEQYF.

This chain joins TRBV2 and TRBJ1-2; TRBD1 might be the D (5 bases). Between the trimmed V and J ends, which lost 4 bases and 2 bases, there was a span of 8 bases. The length of the CDR3 is 13 residues. Germline V gene lookup returns CDR1 SNHLY and CDR2 FYNNEI. DNA for the CDR3: TGTGCCAGCAGTGCGACAGAAAACTATGGCTACACCTTC. It translates to CASSATENYGYTF.

Ten or more counts support this clonotype. The chain has TRBV5-5 and TRBJ1-1; D is perhaps TRBD1 (5 bases). Trimming took off 0 bases at V and 6 bases at J, with 12 bases between the two ends. This CDR3 is built from 14 residues. CDR1 is SGHKS and CDR2 is YYEKEE in the germline V gene (reference sequence). The CDR3 reads CASSLVRGGAEAFF. In nucleotides, the CDR3 is TGTGCCAGCAGCTTGGTGCGCGGGGGAGCTGAAGCTTTCTTT. Using reference TRBV5-5 and TRBJ1-1 for the parts outside the CDR3, the full variable domain is DAGVTQSPTHLIKTRGQQVTLRCSPISGHKSVSWYQQVLGQGPQFIFQYYEKEERGRGNFPDRFSARQFPNYSSELNVNALLLGDSALYLCASSLVRGGAEAFFGQGTRLTVV.

In this sample, this clonotype turned up many times. CDR3 DNA sequence: TGTGCCAGCAGCTTAGATACCTATGGCTACACCTTC. Amino acid sequence: CASSLDTYGYTF. The rearrangement uses TRBV7-2 and TRBJ1-2; D gene unclear. CDR3 length: 12 amino acids. Germline CDR1 and CDR2: SGHTA and FQGNSA. V lost 1 base, J lost 4 bases, and 4 bases lay in between.

With regard to this clonotype: Compared with germline, one end of the junction differs, possibly owing to a read error. This sequence joins TRBV7-9 and TRBJ2-1; TRBD2 aligns across 8 bases. The CDR3 loop spans 14 amino acids. From germline, CDR1 is SEHNR and CDR2 FQNEAQ (reference sequence). The DNA for the CDR3 is TGTGCCAGCAGCTTAGATAGCGGGGACTATGAGCAGATCTTC. Amino acids: CASSLDSGDYEQIF.

The V call is TRBV7-2, the J call TRBJ1-6; no reliable D call. Germline V lookup: CDR1 SGHTA, CDR2 FQGNSA. CDR3 length: 13 residues. V was pared by 6 bases and J by 7 bases, with 10 bases between. The CDR3 DNA is TGTGCCAGCAGGCCAGCGGGGAATTCACCCCTCCACTTT. Its translation: CASRPAGNSPLHF. Together with reference TRBV7-2 and TRBJ1-6, the CDR3 gives the full variable domain: GAGVSQSPSNKVTEKGKDVELRCDPISGHTALYWYRQSLGQGLEFLIYFQGNSAPDKSGLPSDRFSAERTGGSVSTLTIQRTQQEDSAVYLCASRPAGNSPLHFGNGTRLTVT.

For this clonotype: At one of its ends the junction is not consistent with the germline gene, which may arise from a read error. As DNA, the CDR3 is TGTGCAACCAGCAGAGATCCAGCGGGGGGTCGGGCCGGGGAGCTGTTTTTT. This gives the protein CATSRDPAGGRAGELFF. The rearrangement uses TRBV15 and TRBJ2-2; the match to TRBD2 covers 9 bases. The CDR3 contains 17 residues. Germline CDR1 is LNHNV and CDR2 is YYDKDF (reference sequence).